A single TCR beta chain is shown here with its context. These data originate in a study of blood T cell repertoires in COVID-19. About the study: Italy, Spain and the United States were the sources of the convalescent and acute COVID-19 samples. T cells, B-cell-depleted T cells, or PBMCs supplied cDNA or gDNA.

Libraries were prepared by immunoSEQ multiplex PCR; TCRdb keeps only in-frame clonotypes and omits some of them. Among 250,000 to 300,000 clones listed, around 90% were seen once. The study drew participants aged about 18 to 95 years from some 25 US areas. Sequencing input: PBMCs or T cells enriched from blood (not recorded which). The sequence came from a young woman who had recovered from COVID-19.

The CDR3 protein is CASSVDGGSGLAREKLFF. CDR3 DNA sequence: TGTGCCAGCAGCGTAGATGGGGGTAGCGGCCTAGCCAGAGAAAAACTGTTTTTT. V and J are TRBV9 and TRBJ1-4, with D perhaps TRBD1 (5 bases). Germline V gene data show CDR1 as SGDLS and CDR2 as YYNGEE. V was cut by 0 bases and J by 8 bases, with 23 bases left in between. The length of the CDR3 is 18 residues. Together with reference TRBV9 and TRBJ1-4, the CDR3 gives the full variable domain: DSGVTQTPKHLITATGQRVTLRCSPRSGDLSVYWYQQSLDQGLQFLIQYYNGEERAKGNILERFSAQQFPDLHSELNLSSLELGDSALYFCASSVDGGSGLAREKLFFGSGTQLSVL.